This is a list of T cell receptor beta chains from one sample in a study of blood T cell repertoires in COVID-19. Clones were read by immunoSEQ multiplex PCR, and TCRdb kept only the in-frame ones, dropping some. The repertoire holds approximately 58,000 clones, with roughly 84% as singletons. Sequencing was done on a sample of peripheral blood. The receptors were gathered from a woman aged 55-70 years with acute or convalescent COVID-19. Both conserved end residues are part of each CDR3. The D gene is left open where the match is weak. Only part of the rows carry a size: once, few, many, or a class if the clone is expanded.

-,TRBV3-1/TRBV3-2,TRBJ2-5,-,TGTGCCAGCAGCCAAGATCTGGCAGGCAGAGAGACCCAGTACTTC,CASSQDLAGRETQYF
-,TRBV25-1,TRBJ1-1,-,TGTGCCAGCAGTGAATCGTATCCTTACACTGAAGCTTTCTTT,CASSESYPYTEAFF
-,TRBV6-5,TRBJ1-1,-,TGTGCCACTAGGAGGGTGAACACTGAAGCTTTCTTT,CATRRVNTEAFF
TRBD1,TRBV7-2,TRBJ1-2,many,TGTGCCAGCAGCTACAAGACAGGGGGACCCTATGGCTACACCTTC,CASSYKTGGPYGYTF
-,TRBV5-4,TRBJ1-1,-,TGTGCCAGCAGCTTGATAAGAGGATTGAACACTGAAGCTTTCTTT,CASSLIRGLNTEAFF
-,TRBV6-6,TRBJ1-1,-,TGTGCCAGCAGTACCGCGGGTAGGAGAGCTTTCTTT,CASSTAGRRAFF
-,TRBV3-1/TRBV3-2,TRBJ2-1,-,TGTGCCAGCAGCCAAGATCTGAGGGGGGGCAATGAGCAGTTCTTC,CASSQDLRGGNEQFF
-,TRBV19,TRBJ1-2,-,TGTGCCAGTAAAGAGACTAACTATGGCTACACCTTC,CASKETNYGYTF
-,TRBV6-5,TRBJ1-1,once,TGTGCCAGCAGTTACCTACCGAACACTGAAGCTTTCTTT,CASSYLPNTEAFF
TRBD1,TRBV19,TRBJ1-2,-,TGTGCCAGTAGAGGTTTGAGACAGGGGGCGTATGGCTACACCTTC,CASRGLRQGAYGYTF
-,TRBV2,TRBJ1-1,-,TGTGCCAGCAGTGAAGTTCCGGGGAGAGTGAACACTGAAGCTTTCTTT,CASSEVPGRVNTEAFF
-,TRBV18,TRBJ1-1,-,TGTGCCAGCTCACCATTAGACAGGAAACGTGGTGAAGCTTTCTTT,CASSPLDRKRGEAFF
-,TRBV2,TRBJ2-7,-,TGTGCCAGCAGTGATACAGGGAATCCCTACGAGCAGTACTTC,CASSDTGNPYEQYF